One T cell receptor (beta chain) is described in this entry. The antigen is unknown. The data stem from a study of somatic mutations in cytotoxic T cells in rheumatoid arthritis. General study results and limits: The top CD8+ clone topped 20% of CD8+ cells in about an eighth of the roughly 65 patients.

Germline V gene sequence: CDR1 SGHDT, CDR2 YYEEEE. This CDR3 has 17 amino acids. Trimming removed 4 bases from V and 1 base from J, with 18 bases in between. Assay: immunoSEQ multiplex PCR; the TCRdb copy retains only in-frame clones and omits some. The top ten hold 7.6% of the sample, which has 9,000 to 13,000 clones, around 81% seen once. The sequenced material came from CD8+ T cells sorted from blood. This chain connects TRBV5-6 to TRBJ1-5, with D possibly TRBD1 on 5 matching bases. This TCR was recovered from an adult with rheumatoid arthritis. The DNA for the CDR3 is TGTGCCAGCAGCCGACTTGGGGGTGGGGGAAGCAATCAGCCCCAGCATTTT. It specifies CASSRLGGGGSNQPQHF.